This TCR beta chain was profiled in a study of regulatory T cells in long-lasting Graves disease. Specified time point: newly diagnosed GD, antithyroid drugs for less than 3 months. PBMC-extracted RNA yielded the TCR library. An endocrinology department in Xi'an, China, supplied the patients. Trimming cost V 6 bases and J 0 bases, with 14 bases left between them. This CDR3 comprises 15 residues. Germline-derived CDR1 and CDR2 are SQVTM and ANQGSEA. Arm-PCR with iRepertoire HTBI primers amplified the CDR3 regions for these TCR beta libraries. TCRdb passed the multiplex PCR reads through MiXCR, listing each CDR3 protein once. The profile shows 510,000 or so distinct CDR3 sequences, about 11% of them singletons. Another study also made use of these data, one on T cells in Graves' hyperthyroidism and ophthalmopathy.

This clonotype originated in a woman aged 25 to 45 with Graves disease. The starting material was peripheral blood mononuclear cells (PBMCs), obtained at new diagnosis, from a patient treated with antithyroid drugs. This chain uses TRBV29-1 with TRBJ1-4; perhaps TRBD1 as D (6 bases). The CDR3 DNA is TGCAGCGTCCGGGACATGGATGCAACTAATGAAAAACTGTTTTTT. Translated: CSVRDMDATNEKLFF.